The present T cell receptor beta chain was sequenced within a study of tumor-infiltrating lymphocytes in primary liver carcinoma. For the study at large: Ranging in age from 30 to 69 years, the patients were men and women.

The template, about 500 ng total RNA, yielded TCR beta cDNA made with a constant-region primer. ARM-PCR was slightly modified, and three nested multiplex PCR rounds with it gave rise to the TCR beta libraries. Use of TRBV1-TRBV30 forward primers with a C-beta reverse primer characterized the first two PCR rounds, which lasted around 10 cycles each. One entry per CDR3 protein, called by TCRdb with MiXCR from the multiplex PCR reads. The sample records some 180,000 distinct CDR3 sequences, about 85% being singletons. RNA and DNA were co-extracted from approximately 20-30 mg of unsorted bulk tissue. Trimming shortened V by 4 bases and J by 12 bases, and 25 bases separated the two germline ends. The CDR3 sequence is 15 residues long. CDR1 is SGHRS and CDR2 is YFSETQ in the germline V gene.

The source is a man in his forties with primary liver carcinoma and hepatitis B virus infection. The rearrangement uses TRBV5-1 and TRBJ1-1; D remains unclear. The sequenced sample was tumor tissue from primary liver carcinoma. CDR3 in amino acids: CASSEQNGMNTVTFF. CDR3 sequence (DNA): TGCGCCAGCAGCGAACAAAATGGGATGAACACTGTAACTTTCTTT.